This entry features one T cell receptor (beta chain) sequence. The data were taken from a study of blood T cell repertoires in COVID-19. From germline, CDR1 is MNHEY and CDR2 SVGEGT. V lost 5 bases, J lost 5 bases, and 12 bases lay in between. The CDR3 loop spans 14 amino acids. The repertoire was sequenced with immunoSEQ multiplex PCR; TCRdb's copy has only in-frame clones and lacks some. The repertoire holds some 20,000 clones, less than 90% seen once, with roughly a sixth in the top ten. Material: peripheral blood. The chain employs TRBV6-2 or TRBV6-3 and TRBJ2-2; perhaps TRBD1 as D (6 bases). The source of this sequence is a human donor with acute or convalescent COVID-19. The donor label of this sample is uncertain. Here the CDR3 reads CASSLTQGTGELFF. The CDR3 DNA reads TGTGCCAGCAGTCTAACACAGGGAACCGGGGAGCTGTTTTTT.